These T cell receptor beta chains were read from a single sample in a study of technical replicates of blood from a few donors. Measured with immunoSEQ multiplex PCR; TCRdb has only the in-frame clones, and not every one. There are tens of thousands of clones in the sample; approximately 94% occur only once, and 0.2% to 0.3% lies in the top ten. The sequenced sample was T cells isolated from PBMCs. The origin of the receptors is a human donor in good health. Each CDR3 is given with its conserved first and last residue. Clone size is stated in some rows and not others, as once, few, many or a class when expanded.

v_call	j_call	clone_size	cdr3_aa
TRBV27	TRBJ2-7	-	CASSLANSYEQYF
TRBV5-1	TRBJ2-2	-	CASSLLSNLAGGNTGELFF
TRBV7-6	TRBJ2-2	-	CASSLHWAGANTGELFF
TRBV6-6	TRBJ1-1	-	CATTRGEDTEAFF
TRBV5-6	TRBJ1-5	-	CASSLRTGNQPQHF
TRBV5-1	TRBJ2-7	-	CASSPRAGGPYEQYF
TRBV28	TRBJ2-3	-	CASSSPGLAGDTQYF
TRBV29-1	TRBJ1-1	few	CSVESDRLNTEAFF
TRBV7-9	TRBJ1-2	-	CASTLPGQNYGYTF
TRBV27	TRBJ2-6	-	CASSLRTGISGANVLTF
TRBV10-1	TRBJ2-7	-	CASSALRTGGSEQYF
TRBV6-1	TRBJ2-7	-	CASKLASRTLYEQYF
TRBV19	TRBJ2-7	-	CATQTGTYEQYF
TRBV6-5	TRBJ2-1	once	CASSYLAGGQGEQFF
TRBV7-7	TRBJ1-5	-	CASSLEGDRGSNQPQHF
TRBV11-2	TRBJ2-3	-	CASSLELTSGENTDTQYF
TRBV4-1	TRBJ2-5	-	CASSQPTAIQETQYF
TRBV18	TRBJ2-7	-	CASSPPSDRASYEQYF
TRBV20-1	TRBJ1-4	-	CSVSGEEKLFF
TRBV28	TRBJ2-7	-	CASSFSRTSGGYEQYF
TRBV6-6	TRBJ2-1	-	CASSYPGTGGSFF
TRBV7-6	TRBJ2-2	once	CASSLAGGSSPGELFF
TRBV27	TRBJ1-1	-	CASRPSKQGWDTEAFF
TRBV4-1	TRBJ2-5	-	CASSQEYETQYF
TRBV18	TRBJ1-1	-	CASSPAGPGGLTEAFF
TRBV10-1	TRBJ1-1	once	CASSESGTPNTEAFF